Shown below are 27 T cell receptor beta chains from a single sample sequenced in a study of blood T cell repertoires in COVID-19. TCRdb keeps only in-frame clones here, not all; method: immunoSEQ multiplex PCR. The table records 110,000 or so clones, over 70% of them present only once. The sequenced sample consisted of peripheral blood. These receptors were collected from a man aged 50 to 59 with acute or convalescent COVID-19.

The chain has TRBV5-5 and TRBJ1-4, with D uncertain. This CDR3 has 12 residues. Trimming stripped 1 base from V and 6 bases from J, with 4 bases between. From germline, CDR1 is SGHKS and CDR2 YYEKEE (reference sequence). Here the CDR3 reads CASSLSHEKLFF. In DNA, the CDR3 is TGTGCCAGCAGCTTGAGCCATGAAAAACTGTTTTTT.

The chain links TRBV2 to TRBJ2-3; 11 bases agree with TRBD2. The CDR3 contains 16 residues. V gave up 6 bases and J gave up 0 bases; unmatched junction bases: 5. CDR1 and CDR2 (germline): SNHLY, FYNNEI. In nucleotides, the CDR3 is TGTGCCAGCAGCGTACTAGCGGGGGCTAGCACAGATACGCAGTATTTT. Translating gives CASSVLAGASTDTQYF.

The gene calls are TRBV6-5 and TRBJ1-2, with 7 bases that match TRBD1. This CDR3 has 15 amino acids. Trimming took 6 bases from V and 0 from J; bases not matched to a gene: 7. Looked up from germline, CDR1 is MNHEY and CDR2 is SVGAGI. The CDR3 bases are TGTGCCAGCAGACGGGGACAGCTAGCTAACTATGGCTACACCTTC. Translated, it gives CASRRGQLANYGYTF.

This sequence joins TRBV10-3 and TRBJ2-7; 8 nucleotides match TRBD1. The germline gives CDR1 ENHRY, CDR2 SYGVKD. The junction had 1 base not matched to a gene; V was cut back by 3 bases and J by 6 bases. The CDR3 spans 12 residues. CDR3: CAISEQGGEQYV. Written as DNA, the CDR3 is TGTGCCATCAGTGAACAGGGGGGCGAGCAGTACGTC.

The CDR3 loop reads CASSIDYATQGDEQFF. DNA for the CDR3: TGTGCCAGTAGTATAGACTATGCCACTCAAGGGGATGAGCAGTTCTTC. The rearrangement uses TRBV19 and TRBJ2-1; D may be TRBD1 (5 bases). The CDR3 contains 16 residues. Trimming cost V 0 bases and J 8 bases, with 17 bases left between them. CDR1 and CDR2 from the germline V gene are LNHDA and SQIVND (reference sequence). Supplemented by reference TRBV19 and TRBJ2-1, the full variable domain reads DGGITQSPKYLFRKEGQNVTLSCEQNLNHDAMYWYRQDPGQGLRLIYYSQIVNDFQKGDIAEGYSVSREKKESFPLTVTSAQKNPTAFYLCASSIDYATQGDEQFFGPGTRLTVL.

V and J are TRBV11-2 and TRBJ2-3; the D gene is possibly TRBD1 (6 bases). V lost 5 bases, J lost 4 bases, and 13 bases lay in between. CDR3 length equals 14 residues. Germline CDR1 reads SGHAT; CDR2 reads FQNNGV. The CDR3 here is CASSPAGAADTQYF. The CDR3 DNA sequence: TGTGCCAGCAGCCCGGCAGGGGCTGCAGATACGCAGTATTTT.

The chain employs TRBV5-1 and TRBJ2-1; a weak D match, TRBD1 (5 bases). Germline lookup yields CDR1 SGHRS and CDR2 YFSETQ. The CDR3 is made up of 15 amino acids. The V end lost 4 bases, the J end lost 0 bases, and 11 bases lay between the germline ends. This CDR3 reads CASSPRASSYNEQFF. The CDR3 DNA sequence: TGCGCCAGCAGCCCCAGGGCGAGCTCCTACAATGAGCAGTTCTTC.

The rearrangement uses TRBV5-1 and TRBJ1-6; 7 bases match TRBD1. Germline CDR1 and CDR2: SGHRS and YFSETQ. The CDR3 consists of 15 residues. With 7 bases clipped from V and 12 bases from J, the junction kept 16 bases outside the gene matches. The DNA of the CDR3 is TGCGCCAGCCGCCCGACAGGGAGTGTGGGAGAACCCCTCCACTTT. Translated: CASRPTGSVGEPLHF.

The chain employs TRBV6-5 and TRBJ1-2; 7 nucleotides align to TRBD1. The junction had 8 bases not matched to a gene; V was cut back by 8 bases and J by 5 bases. This CDR3 is built from 13 residues. Germline values: CDR1 MNHEY, CDR2 SVGAGI. CDR3 nucleotide sequence: TGTGCCAGCGAAGAGGGGGCAGGGTATGGCTACACCTTC. Protein product: CASEEGAGYGYTF.

The rearrangement uses TRBV30 and TRBJ2-2; D is possibly TRBD2 (6 bases). Germline values: CDR1 GTSNPN, CDR2 SVGIG (reference sequence). The CDR3 consists of 16 residues. V was cut by 3 bases and J by 4 bases, with 18 bases left in between. Here the CDR3 reads CAWRKRGTQGTGELFF. The CDR3 DNA reads TGTGCCTGGAGAAAACGGGGGACCCAGGGCACCGGGGAGCTGTTTTTT.

CDR3 residues: CASSPPIGVNYGYTF. In DNA, the CDR3 is TGTGCCAGCAGCCCCCCTATAGGGGTTAACTATGGCTACACCTTC. The J gene is TRBJ1-2, the V gene TRBV5-6, with a possible D match to TRBD1 (5 bases). The CDR3 spans 15 residues. Germline CDR1 SGHDT, CDR2 YYEEEE. The ends were cut back, 4 bases at V and 1 base at J, with 14 bases in the middle.

The genes are TRBV5-1 and TRBJ1-1; D is possibly TRBD1 (6 bases). V lost 2 bases, J lost 3 bases, and 8 bases lay in between. CDR1 and CDR2 from the germline V gene are SGHRS and YFSETQ. The CDR3 has 13 amino acids. For the CDR3, the DNA is TGCGCCAGCAGCTTTGCAGGGGACACTGAAGCTTTCTTT. Its translation: CASSFAGDTEAFF.

As to this clone: This sample includes further DNA sequences coding for the same CDR3. The chain carries TRBV6-1 and TRBJ1-1; a weak D match, TRBD1 (6 bases). V was pared by 3 bases and J by 1 base, with 9 bases between. The CDR3 has 14 amino acids. The germline V gene has CDR1 MNHNS and CDR2 SASEGT. CDR3 nucleotides: TGTGCCAGCAGTGAGGGGGCCGGGAACACTGAAGCTTTCTTT. Amino acid sequence: CASSEGAGNTEAFF.

The chain carries TRBV9 and TRBJ2-3; no firm D call. Germline CDR1 and CDR2: SGDLS and YYNGEE. The CDR3 contains 13 residues. Deletions cut 3 bases from V and 2 bases from J, with 7 bases between. CDR3 region: CASSALPTDTQYF. The CDR3 nucleotides are TGTGCCAGCAGCGCCCTCCCCACAGATACGCAGTATTTT.

The chain is built from TRBV28 and TRBJ1-1, with D hard to call. Per the germline V gene, CDR1 is MDHEN and CDR2 is SYDVKM. This CDR3 has 14 amino acids. V was shortened by 1 base and J by 4 bases, with 10 bases between the two germline ends. The CDR3 loop is CASSLYGMSTEAFF. The CDR3 DNA sequence: TGTGCCAGCAGTTTATACGGGATGAGCACTGAAGCTTTCTTT.

V and J are TRBV10-3 and TRBJ2-3; 13 bases map to TRBD2. The germline CDR1 and CDR2 sequences are ENHRY and SYGVKD. J gave up 0 bases and V 6 bases, and 12 bases lay outside the gene matches. The CDR3 spans 19 residues. This CDR3 is CAIRKTTSGGLSSTDTQYF. The CDR3 DNA follows: TGTGCCATCAGGAAAACGACTAGCGGGGGGCTTAGTAGCACAGATACGCAGTATTTT.

The genes are TRBV27 and TRBJ1-1; 7 positions match TRBD1. Germline CDR1 MNHEY, CDR2 SMNVEV (reference sequence). The CDR3 length is 13 residues. V was pared by 5 bases and J by 4 bases, with 4 bases of the junction left unmatched. CDR3 coding DNA: TGTGCCAGCAGTACGACAGGGACCACTGAAGCTTTCTTT. Translated: CASSTTGTTEAFF.

The V gene is TRBV2, the J gene TRBJ2-1, with D possibly matching TRBD2 (6 bases). V lost 4 bases to trimming and J lost 4 bases, with 8 bases between them. The CDR3 is 13 residues long. CDR1 is SNHLY, CDR2 FYNNEI, per germline. For the CDR3, the DNA is TGTGCCAGCAGTGGGGGACTTTACAATGAGCAGTTCTTC. Protein: CASSGGLYNEQFF.

This clone was seen only a few times. This chain joins TRBV5-4 and TRBJ1-3, with 8 bases aligning to TRBD1. The junction had 10 bases not matched to a gene; V was cut back by 4 bases and J by 4 bases. The germline CDR1 and CDR2 sequences are SGHNT and YYREEE (reference sequence). This CDR3 is 16 amino acids long. The CDR3 region has the DNA TGTGCCAGCAGCCCCTCAGGGGGCGCGGAGGGAAACACCATATATTTT. Protein sequence: CASSPSGGAEGNTIYF.

This clone was recorded a few times. This sequence joins TRBV10-3 and TRBJ1-2, with 7 bases lining up with TRBD1. V gave up 4 bases and J gave up 7 bases; unmatched junction bases: 9. Germline loops: CDR1 ENHRY, CDR2 SYGVKD. CDR3 size: 14 residues. CDR3 amino acids: CAISVDIDRAGYTF. The CDR3 DNA reads TGTGCCATCAGTGTCGATATTGACAGGGCTGGCTACACCTTC.

The CDR3 nucleotides read TGCAGTGCTAGTTATATTCAGGGGGCAAAAGGAAACACCATATATTTT. Translation: CSASYIQGAKGNTIYF. V and J are TRBV20-1 and TRBJ1-3; TRBD1 matches 8 bases. Trimming removed 3 bases from V and 4 bases from J; junction bases left unmatched: 11. The CDR3 length is 16 residues. Germline CDR1 reads DFQATT; CDR2 reads SNEGSKA (reference sequence).

The gene calls are TRBV9 and TRBJ2-7; D is unresolved. The V gene's germline CDR1 is SGDLS and CDR2 YYNGEE. The CDR3 totals 14 residues. The V gene lost 0 bases and the J gene lost 5 bases, with 12 bases spanning the gap. CDR3 nucleotides: TGTGCCAGCAGCGTAGGTAGAACAGCCGACGAGCAGTACTTC. It encodes CASSVGRTADEQYF.

This clone was counted a single time. V usage is TRBV12-3 or TRBV12-4 and J usage is TRBJ1-2; 7 nucleotides align to TRBD1. The CDR3 totals 13 residues. V trimming: 3 bases; J trimming: 4 bases; junction bases outside the gene matches: 2. CDR3 region: CASSFGTVYGYTF. The CDR3 nucleotides are TGTGCCAGCAGTTTCGGGACAGTCTATGGCTACACCTTC.

This rearrangement joins TRBV19 to TRBJ1-4; a weak D match, TRBD1 (6 bases). CDR1 is LNHDA, CDR2 SQIVND, per germline (reference sequence). The length of the CDR3 is 15 residues. The V gene lost 8 bases and the J gene lost 3 bases, with 16 bases spanning the gap. The CDR3 region is CASGGRGAANEKLFF. CDR3 DNA: TGTGCCAGTGGCGGCAGGGGAGCGGCTAATGAAAAACTGTTTTTT.

This clone was picked up a small number of times. This chain links TRBV5-1 with TRBJ2-2; TRBD2 matches at 10 bases. The CDR3 is 15 residues long. Germline V gene sequence: CDR1 SGHRS, CDR2 YFSETQ. V was pared by 3 bases and J by 5 bases, with 4 bases of the junction left unmatched. This CDR3 is CASSWDSGGTGELFF. CDR3 bases: TGCGCCAGCAGCTGGGATAGCGGGGGGACCGGGGAGCTGTTTTTT.

The chain couples TRBV19 to TRBJ1-2; the D is unclear. CDR3 length: 12 residues. The V gene's germline CDR1 is LNHDA and CDR2 SQIVND (reference sequence). V lost 8 bases to trimming and J lost 2 bases, with 9 bases between them. The CDR3 coding sequence is TGTGCCAGTGGCCGGGAGAACTATGGCTACACCTTC. Amino acids: CASGRENYGYTF.

CDR3 protein: CASSLDIYSDTQYF. The CDR3, as DNA: TGCGCCAGCAGCTTGGACATTTATTCAGATACGCAGTATTTT. The chain is built from TRBV5-1 and TRBJ2-3; the D is unclear. This CDR3 spans 14 amino acids. V gave up 0 bases and J gave up 4 bases, with 9 bases separating them. The germline gives CDR1 SGHRS, CDR2 YFSETQ.